Listed below are T cell receptor beta chains from one sample, sequenced in a study of shared clonotypes between healthy human individuals. Sequencing used immunoSEQ multiplex PCR; TCRdb keeps in-frame clones, though not all of them. The sample has some 2.1 million clones; less than 95% are singletons. The sample taken for sequencing was naive CD8+ T cells sorted from blood. The receptors originated from a young man in good health. CDR3s include the opening cysteine and the closing phenylalanine or tryptophan. A D gene is named only where the DNA matches it firmly. Clone size, where shown, is once, few, many, or a class for clones that have expanded.

TRBV27	once	TRBJ2-2	.	TGTGCCAGCAGATATGAGACCGGGGAGCTGTTTTTT	CASRYETGELFF
TRBV2	.	TRBJ2-5	.	TGTGCCAGCAGCTTCGACCCGGACATAAATCAAGAGACCCAGTACTTC	CASSFDPDINQETQYF
TRBV9	.	TRBJ2-7	TRBD2	TGTGCCAGCAGCCCCTGGACTAGCGGATACGAGCAGTACTTC	CASSPWTSGYEQYF
TRBV29-1	.	TRBJ2-3	.	TGCAGCGAGGGGGGGAACAGGGCACTCACAGATACGCAGTATTTT	CSEGGNRALTDTQYF
TRBV9	.	TRBJ2-1	TRBD2	TGTGCCTCCTCGGACGGGGGGAGCGGGACCAATTCCTACAATGAGCAGTTCTTC	CASSDGGSGTNSYNEQFF
TRBV5-1	.	TRBJ2-7	TRBD1	TGCGCCAGCAGCCCAACTACTGGGGACAGGGGATTTTACGAGCAGTACTTC	CASSPTTGDRGFYEQYF
TRBV30	.	TRBJ2-1	TRBD2	TGTGCCTGGAGGGGAGCGGGAGGTTACAATGAGCAGTTCTTC	CAWRGAGGYNEQFF
TRBV9	.	TRBJ2-7	.	TGTGCCAGCAGCACTAATGACTTACCCTACGAGCAGTACTTC	CASSTNDLPYEQYF
TRBV11-2	.	TRBJ2-3	TRBD2	TGTGCCAGCAGCCCAGTGCGGGGGGTCACAGATACGCAGTATTTT	CASSPVRGVTDTQYF
TRBV6-5	once	TRBJ2-3	TRBD2	TGTGCAGCGGGACCCACGGCGCAGTATTTT	CAAGPTAQYF
TRBV5-1	.	TRBJ2-7	TRBD1	TGCGCCAGCAGCTTTAGGACAGGGGACTACGAGCAGTACTTC	CASSFRTGDYEQYF
TRBV9	.	TRBJ2-1	TRBD1	TGTGCCAGCAGCGTAGAGCCAGGGGGCATCGATGAGCAGTTCTTC	CASSVEPGGIDEQFF
TRBV11-2	.	TRBJ1-2	.	TGTGCCAGCAGCTTAGCCGACCCCAATAACTATGGCTACACCTTC	CASSLADPNNYGYTF
TRBV4-1	.	TRBJ1-1	.	TGCGCCAGCAGCCCGGGAGGGGAAGAAGCTTTCTTT	CASSPGGEEAFF
TRBV4-1	.	TRBJ1-4	.	TGCGCCAGCAGCCACCTGCCGAAGGAAAAACTGTTTTTT	CASSHLPKEKLFF
TRBV6-1	once	TRBJ1-3	.	TGTGCCAGCGGTACCCAGGGGAGGTCTGGAAACACCATATATTTT	CASGTQGRSGNTIYF
TRBV29-1	.	TRBJ2-5	TRBD1	TGCAGCGTTGAAGGGGACAGGGGGTTGGGAGGAGAGACCCAGTACTTC	CSVEGDRGLGGETQYF
TRBV7-9	.	TRBJ2-7	.	TGTGCCAGCAGCTTAGGGGGCTGGGAGCAGTACTTC	CASSLGGWEQYF
TRBV7-9	.	TRBJ2-7	.	TGTGCCAGCAGCTCAAGGACAGCTCCCTACGAGCAGTACTTC	CASSSRTAPYEQYF
TRBV28	.	TRBJ1-2	TRBD1	TGTGCCAGCGGGATAACAGGGGGGAGGTATGGCTACACCTTC	CASGITGGRYGYTF
TRBV7-9	.	TRBJ1-2	TRBD1	TGTGCCAGCAGATCGATGACCGGGACAGGGGTCTATGGCTACACCTTC	CASRSMTGTGVYGYTF
TRBV30	.	TRBJ2-1	.	TGTGCCTGGAGTGTTACTAGCCCGAACGATGAGCAGTTCTTC	CAWSVTSPNDEQFF
TRBV27	.	TRBJ2-6	.	TGTGCCAGCAGTTCGGAGGCCAACGTCCTGACTTTC	CASSSEANVLTF
TRBV7-9	.	TRBJ2-5	.	TGTGCCAGCAGCACGGGTGGGGCGAAGACCCAGTACTTC	CASSTGGAKTQYF
TRBV27	.	TRBJ2-5	.	TGTGCCAGCAGGCAACAAGAGACCCAGTACTTC	CASRQQETQYF
TRBV5-6	once	TRBJ1-1	.	TGTGCCAGCAGCCTGGGATCCTCTTATGAAGCTTTCTTT	CASSLGSSYEAFF
TRBV28	.	TRBJ2-3	TRBD2	TGTGCCAGCAGTTTGGTAGCGGGGCGCACAGATACGCAGTATTTT	CASSLVAGRTDTQYF
TRBV29-1	.	TRBJ2-1	TRBD1	TGCAGCGCCCGGCCCCGGGACAGCACGGTGGAGCAGTTCTTC	CSARPRDSTVEQFF
TRBV6-5	.	TRBJ2-2	TRBD1	TGTGCCAGCAGTGGGACAGGGGGCGTCACCGGGGAGCTGTTTTTT	CASSGTGGVTGELFF
TRBV2	.	TRBJ2-1	TRBD2	TGTGCCAGCAGTGAAGGGCTAGCGGAATACAATGAGCAGTTCTTC	CASSEGLAEYNEQFF
TRBV15	few	TRBJ1-1	.	TGTGCCACCAGAGGGGCCATCAACACTGAAGCTTTCTTT	CATRGAINTEAFF
TRBV19	.	TRBJ1-2	.	TGTGCCAGTAATAATCCTAACTATGGCTACACCTTC	CASNNPNYGYTF
TRBV30	.	TRBJ2-7	TRBD2	TGTGCCTGCGAGGGACTAGCGGGATACCCCATCGAGCAGTACTTC	CACEGLAGYPIEQYF
TRBV4-1	.	TRBJ1-1	TRBD1	TGCGCCAGCAGCCAAGTCCCGACAGGGGAAGCTTTCTTT	CASSQVPTGEAFF
TRBV5-6	.	TRBJ1-3	.	TGTGCCAGCTCGACGGATGGCTCTGGAAACACCATATATTTT	CASSTDGSGNTIYF
TRBV11-2	.	TRBJ2-3	TRBD2	TGTGCCAGCAGCTTTAGCGGGAGAACAGATACGCAGTATTTT	CASSFSGRTDTQYF
TRBV7-8	once	TRBJ2-2	.	TGTGCCAGCTGGGTTGGCGACACCGGGGAGCTGTTTTTT	CASWVGDTGELFF
TRBV19	few	TRBJ1-6	TRBD1	TGTGCCAGTAGTATAACAGGGGTAAATTCACCCCTCCACTTT	CASSITGVNSPLHF
TRBV30	.	TRBJ2-7	TRBD2	TGTGCCTGGAGTGTGGGAGCGGGGGATAACGAGCAGTACTTC	CAWSVGAGDNEQYF
TRBV9	.	TRBJ1-5	.	TGTGCCAGCAGCGTAGGAGGGTCGGGCCAGCCCCAGCATTTT	CASSVGGSGQPQHF
TRBV5-6	.	TRBJ2-7	TRBD1	TGTGCCAGCAGCAGAGACAGGGATCCCATCGAGCAGTACTTC	CASSRDRDPIEQYF
TRBV2	few	TRBJ2-1	.	TGTGCCAGCAGTGAGGGCAGGCCCTCCTACAATGAGCAGTTCTTC	CASSEGRPSYNEQFF
TRBV18	.	TRBJ2-1	.	TGTGCCAGCTCACCACCCAGCCCTGGTATCAATGAGCAGTTCTTC	CASSPPSPGINEQFF
TRBV13	.	TRBJ1-1	.	TGTGCCAGCAGCCAATACATGAACACTGAAGCTTTCTTT	CASSQYMNTEAFF
TRBV15	.	TRBJ2-3	.	TGTGCCACCAGCAGAGATCCCCCAGATACGCAGTATTTT	CATSRDPPDTQYF
TRBV29-1	.	TRBJ2-1	.	TGCAGCGTTGAATGGCAAAACTACAATGAGCAGTTCTTC	CSVEWQNYNEQFF
TRBV11-3	.	TRBJ2-2	TRBD1	TGTGCCAGCAGCTCCGGACAGGGGTGGGACACCGGGGAGCTGTTTTTT	CASSSGQGWDTGELFF
TRBV7-9	.	TRBJ1-4	.	TGTGCCAGCAGCTTAGACCATGCAACTAATGAAAAACTGTTTTTT	CASSLDHATNEKLFF
TRBV7-9	.	TRBJ1-2	.	TGTGCCAGCAGCCTCGGGTATGAGGGGCGGGATGGCTACACCTTC	CASSLGYEGRDGYTF
TRBV13	.	TRBJ2-1	TRBD2	TGTGCCAGCACCCCTCCCGGGACTAGCGGGAATGAGCAGTTCTTC	CASTPPGTSGNEQFF
TRBV11-2	.	TRBJ1-5	.	TGTGCCAGCAGCTTTGGCAGGTCCTTTAGCAATCAGCCCCAGCATTTT	CASSFGRSFSNQPQHF
TRBV7-9	.	TRBJ2-1	.	TGTGCCAGCAGCTTAGACCCAGGACTCTACAATGAGCAGTTCTTC	CASSLDPGLYNEQFF
TRBV6-5	.	TRBJ2-7	.	TGTGCCAGCAGTTACACATCGGGACTGGGTTACGAGCAGTACTTC	CASSYTSGLGYEQYF
TRBV6-1	.	TRBJ2-1	TRBD2	TGTGCCAGCAGTGAGTGGGAGCGGGAGGGATACAATGAGCAGTTCTTC	CASSEWEREGYNEQFF
TRBV9	once	TRBJ2-7	.	TGTGCCAGCAGCGTCCGGACTTCCAGGGCCCACTACGAGCAGTACTTC	CASSVRTSRAHYEQYF
TRBV5-1	.	TRBJ2-5	.	TGCGCCAGCAGCTTGGGATTACAGGGACTCCAAGAGACCCAGTACTTC	CASSLGLQGLQETQYF
TRBV5-6	.	TRBJ2-7	.	TGTGCCAGCAGCTTGGCCATGGGACCTCCCGAGCAGTACTTC	CASSLAMGPPEQYF
TRBV27	.	TRBJ2-7	TRBD1	TGTGCCAGCAGTTCCCTGACAGGGGTCCCCTACGAGCAGTACTTC	CASSSLTGVPYEQYF